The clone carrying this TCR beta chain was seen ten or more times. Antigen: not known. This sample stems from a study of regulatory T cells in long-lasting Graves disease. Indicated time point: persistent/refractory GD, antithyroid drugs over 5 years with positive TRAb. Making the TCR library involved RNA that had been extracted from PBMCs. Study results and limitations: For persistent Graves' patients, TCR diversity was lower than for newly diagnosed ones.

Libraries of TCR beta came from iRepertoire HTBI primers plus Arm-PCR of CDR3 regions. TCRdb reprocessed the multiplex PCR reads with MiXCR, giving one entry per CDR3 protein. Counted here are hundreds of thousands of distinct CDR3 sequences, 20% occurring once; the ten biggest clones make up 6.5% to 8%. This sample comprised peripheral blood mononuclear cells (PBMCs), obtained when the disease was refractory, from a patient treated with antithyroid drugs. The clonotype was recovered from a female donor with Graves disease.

The CDR3 here is CAISGVASGVTDTQYF. As DNA, the CDR3 is TGTGCCATCAGTGGGGTCGCTAGCGGGGTCACAGATACGCAGTATTTT. The chain has TRBV10-3 and TRBJ2-3, with 9 bases that match TRBD2. Germline CDR1 reads ENHRY; CDR2 reads SYGVKD. V shed 4 bases and J 2 bases; nucleotides not matched to a gene: 7. The CDR3 is 16 residues long.